These 5 T cell receptor beta chains were all obtained from the same sample, sequenced in a study of CD8 T cells in Susac syndrome. RNA, at roughly 0.5 to 1 ug, was reverse transcribed with random hexamers. TCRdb used MiXCR to reprocess the immunoSEQ multiplex PCR reads, holding one entry per CDR3 protein. Among 250,000 to 300,000 distinct CDR3 sequences listed, about 91% were seen once. Material: CD8+ T cells from PBMCs. The receptors stem from a human donor with multiple sclerosis.

The gene calls are TRBV12-3 or TRBV12-4 and TRBJ2-5; no definite D call. V was trimmed by 6 bases and J by 2 bases, leaving 16 bases between them. CDR3 size: 15 residues. As DNA, the CDR3 is TGTGCCAGCAGCTCGACCCAGATGTCTCAAGAGACCCAGTACTTC. This encodes CASSSTQMSQETQYF.

The rearrangement joins TRBV27 to TRBJ2-5, with 11 nucleotides matching TRBD2. From germline, CDR1 is MNHEY and CDR2 SMNVEV (reference sequence). The ends lost 1 base at V and 1 base at J; junction bases unmatched: 2. The CDR3 totals 16 residues. The CDR3 DNA sequence: TGTGCCAGCAGTTTATTAGGACTAGCGGGCCAAGAGACCCAGTACTTC. This sequence encodes CASSLLGLAGQETQYF.

The gene calls are TRBV28 and TRBJ1-1; D might be TRBD1 (5 bases). Germline CDR1 MDHEN, CDR2 SYDVKM. Trimming took 5 bases from V and 7 from J, leaving 17 bases between them. CDR3 size: 14 residues. The CDR3: CASSPIPGIDEAFF. The CDR3 nucleotides are TGTGCCAGCAGTCCGATACCAGGGATCGATGAAGCTTTCTTT.

The chain combines TRBV7-9 with TRBJ2-1, with D perhaps TRBD2 (7 bases). Germline V gene sequence: CDR1 SEHNR, CDR2 FQNEAQ (reference sequence). The length of the CDR3 is 16 residues. Trimming removed 5 bases from V and 6 bases from J, with 20 bases in between. CDR3 residues: CASSPKGGRAVNEQFF. As DNA, the CDR3 is TGTGCCAGCAGCCCCAAAGGGGGGAGGGCCGTCAATGAGCAGTTCTTC.

This chain joins TRBV7-9 and TRBJ2-3, with 9 bases that match TRBD2. The CDR3 sequence is 16 residues long. V trimming: 1 base; J trimming: 4 bases; junction bases outside the gene matches: 6. From germline, CDR1 is SEHNR and CDR2 FQNEAQ (reference sequence). The CDR3 sequence is CASSLVGGGAPDTQYF. The CDR3 DNA is TGTGCCAGCAGCTTAGTCGGCGGGGGGGCCCCAGATACGCAGTATTTT. The whole variable domain, filled in from reference TRBV7-9 and TRBJ2-3, reads DTGVSQNPRHKITKRGQNVTFRCDPISEHNRLYWYRQTLGQGPEFLTYFQNEAQLEKSRLLSDRFSAERPKGSFSTLEIQRTEQGDSAMYLCASSLVGGGAPDTQYFGPGTRLTVL.